This T cell receptor (beta chain) was identified in a study of blood T cell repertoires in COVID-19. TCRdb's copy holds only in-frame clones and misses some; the assay was immunoSEQ multiplex PCR. The data show roughly 200,000 clones, with around 86% seen just once and around 7% held by the top ten. This clone was picked up a small number of times. Germline assignment: CDR1 SGHKS and CDR2 YYEKEE (reference sequence). V lost 3 bases, J lost 2 bases, and 8 bases stayed unmatched. The CDR3 is 18 residues long. What was sequenced was peripheral blood. The sequence came from a man aged 40-49 years with acute or convalescent COVID-19. The rearrangement links TRBV5-5 to TRBJ2-3, with 14 positions matching TRBD2. CDR3 DNA sequence: TGTGCCAGCAGCTACGGACTAGCGGGGGGCCTTCTCACAGATACGCAGTATTTT. Translating gives CASSYGLAGGLLTDTQYF.